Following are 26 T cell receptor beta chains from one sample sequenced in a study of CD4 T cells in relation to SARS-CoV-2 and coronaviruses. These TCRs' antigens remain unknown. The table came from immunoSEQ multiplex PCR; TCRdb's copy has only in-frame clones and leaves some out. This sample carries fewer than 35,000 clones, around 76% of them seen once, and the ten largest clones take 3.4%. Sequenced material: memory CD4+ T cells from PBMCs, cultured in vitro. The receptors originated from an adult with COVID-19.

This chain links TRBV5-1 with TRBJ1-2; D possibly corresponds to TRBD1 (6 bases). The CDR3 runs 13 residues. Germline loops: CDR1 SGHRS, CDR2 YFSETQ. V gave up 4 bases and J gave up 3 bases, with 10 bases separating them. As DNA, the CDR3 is TGCGCCAGCAGCCTCGACAGGCACTATGGCTACACCTTC. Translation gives CASSLDRHYGYTF.

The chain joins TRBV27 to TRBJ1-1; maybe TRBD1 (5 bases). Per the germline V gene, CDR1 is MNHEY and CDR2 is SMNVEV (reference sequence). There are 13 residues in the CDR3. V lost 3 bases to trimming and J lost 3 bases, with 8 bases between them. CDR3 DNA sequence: TGTGCCAGCAGTTTCAGGGAGGACACTGAAGCTTTCTTT. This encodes CASSFREDTEAFF.

The CDR3 DNA reads TGTGCCAGCAGCTCCACCAGGGACAAAAGCAATCAGCCCCAGCATTTT. Its translation: CASSSTRDKSNQPQHF. The V call is TRBV7-8, the J call TRBJ1-5; tentative D call: TRBD1 (6 bases). This CDR3 contains 16 residues. Germline V gene sequence: CDR1 SGHVS, CDR2 FQNEAQ. V was pared by 4 bases and J by 1 base, with 14 bases between.

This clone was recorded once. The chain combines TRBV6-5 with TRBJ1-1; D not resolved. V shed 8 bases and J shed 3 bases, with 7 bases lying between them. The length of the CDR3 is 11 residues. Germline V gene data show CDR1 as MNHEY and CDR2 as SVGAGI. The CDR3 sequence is CASALYTEAFF. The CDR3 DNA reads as TGTGCCAGCGCCTTGTACACTGAAGCTTTCTTT.

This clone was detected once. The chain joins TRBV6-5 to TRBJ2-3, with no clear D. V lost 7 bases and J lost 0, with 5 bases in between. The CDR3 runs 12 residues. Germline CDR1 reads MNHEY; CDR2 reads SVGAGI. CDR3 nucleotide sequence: TGTGCCAGCACCCAGAGCACAGATACGCAGTATTTT. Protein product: CASTQSTDTQYF.

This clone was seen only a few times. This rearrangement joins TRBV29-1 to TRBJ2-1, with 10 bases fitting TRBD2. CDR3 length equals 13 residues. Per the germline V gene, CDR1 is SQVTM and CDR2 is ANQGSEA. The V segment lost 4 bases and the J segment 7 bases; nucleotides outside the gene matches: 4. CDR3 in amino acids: CSVGTSGRNEQFF. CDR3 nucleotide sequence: TGCAGCGTTGGGACTAGCGGCAGAAATGAGCAGTTCTTC.

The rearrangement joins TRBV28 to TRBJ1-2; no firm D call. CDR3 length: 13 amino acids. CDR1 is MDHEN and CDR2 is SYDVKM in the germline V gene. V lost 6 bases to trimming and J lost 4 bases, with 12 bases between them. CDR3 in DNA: TGTGCCAGCAGCCCTAGGACGGGCTATGGCTACACCTTC. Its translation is CASSPRTGYGYTF.

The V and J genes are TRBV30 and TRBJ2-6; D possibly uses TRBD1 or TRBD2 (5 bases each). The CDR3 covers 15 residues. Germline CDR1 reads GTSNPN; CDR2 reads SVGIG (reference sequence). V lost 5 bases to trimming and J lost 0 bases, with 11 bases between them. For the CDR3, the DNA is TGTGCCTGGTCCCCGGGGCACTCTGGGGCCAACGTCCTGACTTTC. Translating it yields CAWSPGHSGANVLTF. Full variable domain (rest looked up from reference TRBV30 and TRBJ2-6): SQTIHQWPATLVQPVGSPLSLECTVEGTSNPNLYWYRQAAGRGLQLLFYSVGIGQISSEVPQNLSASRPQDRQFILSSKKLLLSDSGFYLCAWSPGHSGANVLTFGAGSRLTVL.

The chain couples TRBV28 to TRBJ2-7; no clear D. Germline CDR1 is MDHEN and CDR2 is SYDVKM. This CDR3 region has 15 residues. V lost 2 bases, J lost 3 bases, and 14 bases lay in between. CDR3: CASSLATAGLYEQYF. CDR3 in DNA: TGTGCCAGCAGTTTAGCCACCGCCGGGCTCTACGAGCAGTACTTC.

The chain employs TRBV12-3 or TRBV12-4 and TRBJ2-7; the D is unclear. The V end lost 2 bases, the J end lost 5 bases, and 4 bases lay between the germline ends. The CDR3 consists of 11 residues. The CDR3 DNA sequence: TGTGCCAGCAGTTTACGGCACGAGCAGTACTTC. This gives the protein CASSLRHEQYF.

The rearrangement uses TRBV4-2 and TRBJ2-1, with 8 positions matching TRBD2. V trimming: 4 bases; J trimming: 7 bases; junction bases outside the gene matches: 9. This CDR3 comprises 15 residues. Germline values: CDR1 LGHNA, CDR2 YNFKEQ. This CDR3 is CASSLGGLDANEQFF. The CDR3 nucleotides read TGTGCCAGCAGCCTTGGGGGACTAGATGCTAATGAGCAGTTCTTC.

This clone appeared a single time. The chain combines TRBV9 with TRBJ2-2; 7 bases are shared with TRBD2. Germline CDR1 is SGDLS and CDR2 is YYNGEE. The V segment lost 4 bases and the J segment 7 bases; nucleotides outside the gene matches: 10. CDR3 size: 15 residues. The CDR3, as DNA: TGTGCCAGCAGCTTCGGACTAGGTGGGGTCGGGGAGCTGTTTTTT. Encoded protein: CASSFGLGGVGELFF.

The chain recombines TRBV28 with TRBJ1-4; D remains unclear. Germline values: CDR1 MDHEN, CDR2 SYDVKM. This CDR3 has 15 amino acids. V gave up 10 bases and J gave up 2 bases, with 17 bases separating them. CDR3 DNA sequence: TGTGCCACCTCCACCGGCGGACTGACTAATGAAAAACTGTTTTTT. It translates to CATSTGGLTNEKLFF. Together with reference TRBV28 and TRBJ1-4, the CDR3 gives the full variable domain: DVKVTQSSRYLVKRTGEKVFLECVQDMDHENMFWYRQDPGLGLRLIYFSYDVKMKEKGDIPEGYSVSREKKERFSLILESASTNQTSMYLCATSTGGLTNEKLFFGSGTQLSVL.

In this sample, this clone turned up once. This chain's CDR3 is CASSQEMRLVTGELFF. The DNA for the CDR3 is TGTGCCAGCAGCCAAGAGATGAGACTAGTGACCGGGGAGCTGTTTTTT. The V and J genes are TRBV3-1 (or the pseudogene TRBV3-2) and TRBJ2-2; TRBD2 is a possible D gene (6 bases). Germline V gene data show CDR1 as LGHDT and CDR2 as YNNKEL (reference sequence). The CDR3 covers 16 residues. Trimming stripped 0 bases from V and 5 bases from J, with 13 bases between.

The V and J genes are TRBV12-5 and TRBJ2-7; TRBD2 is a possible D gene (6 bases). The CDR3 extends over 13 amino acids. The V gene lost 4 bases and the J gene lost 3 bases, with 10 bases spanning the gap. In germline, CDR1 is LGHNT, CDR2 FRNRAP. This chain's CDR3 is CASGWDLNYEQYF. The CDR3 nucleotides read TGTGCTAGTGGTTGGGACTTGAACTACGAGCAGTACTTC.

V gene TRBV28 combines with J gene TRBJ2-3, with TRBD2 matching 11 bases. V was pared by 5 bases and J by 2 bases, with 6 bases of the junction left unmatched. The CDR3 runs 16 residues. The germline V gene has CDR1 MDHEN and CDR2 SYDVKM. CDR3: CASSPGTSGHTDTQYF. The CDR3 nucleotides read TGTGCCAGCAGTCCGGGGACTAGCGGACACACAGATACGCAGTATTTT.

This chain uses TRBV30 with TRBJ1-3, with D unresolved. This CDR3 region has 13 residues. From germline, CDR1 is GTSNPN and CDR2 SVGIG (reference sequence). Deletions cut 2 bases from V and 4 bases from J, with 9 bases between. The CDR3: CAWSPLSGNTIYF. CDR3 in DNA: TGTGCCTGGAGTCCACTATCCGGAAACACCATATATTTT.

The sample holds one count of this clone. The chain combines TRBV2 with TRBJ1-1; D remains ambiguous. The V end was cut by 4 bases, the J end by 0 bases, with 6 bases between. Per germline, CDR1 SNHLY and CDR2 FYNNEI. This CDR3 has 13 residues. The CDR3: CASSVSMNTEAFF. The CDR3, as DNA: TGTGCCAGCAGTGTATCCATGAACACTGAAGCTTTCTTT.

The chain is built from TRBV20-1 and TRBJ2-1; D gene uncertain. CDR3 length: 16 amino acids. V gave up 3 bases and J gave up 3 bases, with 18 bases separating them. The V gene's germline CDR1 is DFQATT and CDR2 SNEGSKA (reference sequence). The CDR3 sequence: CSASGTNPILYNEQFF. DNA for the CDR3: TGCAGTGCTAGTGGAACGAACCCTATCCTCTACAATGAGCAGTTCTTC.

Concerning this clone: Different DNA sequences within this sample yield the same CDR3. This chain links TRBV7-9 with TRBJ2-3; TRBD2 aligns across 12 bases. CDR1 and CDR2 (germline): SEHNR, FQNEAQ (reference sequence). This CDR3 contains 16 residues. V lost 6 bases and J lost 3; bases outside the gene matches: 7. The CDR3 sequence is CASSYPTSGRTDTQYF. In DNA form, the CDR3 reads TGTGCCAGCAGTTACCCGACTAGCGGGAGAACAGATACGCAGTATTTT.

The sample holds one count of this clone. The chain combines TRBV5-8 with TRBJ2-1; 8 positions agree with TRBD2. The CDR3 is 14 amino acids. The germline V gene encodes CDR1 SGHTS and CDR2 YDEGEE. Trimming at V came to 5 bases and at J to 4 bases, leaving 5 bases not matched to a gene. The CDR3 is CASRQAGGYNEQFF. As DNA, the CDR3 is TGTGCCAGCAGACAGGCGGGGGGTTACAATGAGCAGTTCTTC.

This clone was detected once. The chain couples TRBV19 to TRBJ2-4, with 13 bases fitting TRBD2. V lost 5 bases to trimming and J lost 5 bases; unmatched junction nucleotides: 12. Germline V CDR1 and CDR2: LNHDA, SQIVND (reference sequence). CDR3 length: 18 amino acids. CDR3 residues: CASSRGLAGTPGENIQYF. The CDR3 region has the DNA TGTGCCAGTAGTCGGGGACTAGCGGGAACCCCAGGGGAAAACATTCAGTACTTC.

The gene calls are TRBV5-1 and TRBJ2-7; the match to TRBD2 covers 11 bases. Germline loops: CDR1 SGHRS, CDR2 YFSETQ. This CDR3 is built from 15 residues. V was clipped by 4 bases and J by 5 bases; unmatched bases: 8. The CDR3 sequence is CASSPSSGRLDEQYF. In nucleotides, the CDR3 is TGCGCCAGCAGCCCCTCTAGCGGGAGGCTTGACGAGCAGTACTTC.

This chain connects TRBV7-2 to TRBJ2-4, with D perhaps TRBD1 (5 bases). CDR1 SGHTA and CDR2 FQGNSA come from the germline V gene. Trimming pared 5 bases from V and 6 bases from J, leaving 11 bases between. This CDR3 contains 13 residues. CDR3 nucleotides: TGTGCCAGCAGCCCTCTAAGGGGAAACATTCAGTACTTC. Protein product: CASSPLRGNIQYF.

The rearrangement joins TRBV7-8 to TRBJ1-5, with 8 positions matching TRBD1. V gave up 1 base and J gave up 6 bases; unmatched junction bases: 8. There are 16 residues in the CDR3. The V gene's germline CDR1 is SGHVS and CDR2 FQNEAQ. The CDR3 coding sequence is TGTGCCAGCAGCTTAGTAGGCAGGGGGCAGGGTCAGCCCCAGCATTTT. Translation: CASSLVGRGQGQPQHF.

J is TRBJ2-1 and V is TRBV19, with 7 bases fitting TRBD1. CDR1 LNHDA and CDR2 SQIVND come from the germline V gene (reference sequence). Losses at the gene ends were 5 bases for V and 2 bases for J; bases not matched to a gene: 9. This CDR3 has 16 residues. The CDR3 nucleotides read TGTGCCAGTAGTCCGAGACAGGGACGTCCCTACAATGAGCAGTTCTTC. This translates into CASSPRQGRPYNEQFF.